This T cell receptor (beta chain) emerged from a study of cytomegalovirus exposure and HLA in healthy donors. Study observations and caveats: Cytomegalovirus-associated TCR beta chains were listed, numbering roughly 150.

The study ran its PCR with 60 Vbeta and 13 Jbeta primers. Clones were read by immunoSEQ multiplex PCR, and TCRdb kept only the in-frame ones, dropping some. Of over 120,000 clones listed, approximately 82% are singletons. In this sample, this clone turned up a few times. The antigen is undetermined. V was clipped by 8 bases and J by 6 bases, with 5 bases between them. The CDR3 runs 10 residues. Germline assignment: CDR1 SGHAT and CDR2 FQNNGV. This clonotype originated in a woman in her fifties or sixties in good health and CMV-seropositive. Sequencing was performed on PBMCs. The V gene is TRBV11-2, the J gene TRBJ1-3; D gene unclear. Here the CDR3 reads CASPENTIYF. CDR3 DNA sequence: TGTGCCAGCCCAGAAAACACCATATATTTT. Full variable domain (rest looked up from reference TRBV11-2 and TRBJ1-3): EAGVAQSPRYKIIEKRQSVAFWCNPISGHATLYWYQQILGQGPKLLIQFQNNGVVDDSQLPKDRFSAERLKGVDSTLKIQPAKLEDSAVYLCASPENTIYFGEGSWLTVV.